A selection of T cell receptor beta chains follows, all from one sample in a study of blood T cell repertoires in COVID-19. The method was immunoSEQ multiplex PCR; TCRdb's version includes in-frame clones alone and lacks a portion of them. This sample has roughly 99,000 clones, with around nine tenths found just once. The sample comprised peripheral blood. Receptors were obtained from a man in his fifties with COVID-19, enrolled during active disease. Each CDR3 is given with its conserved first and last residue. D genes are given only for firm matches. Clone size is stated in some rows and not others, as once, few, many or a class when expanded.

>TRBD1|-|TRBJ2-7|TRBV18
TGTGCCAGCTCACGTACCACTATCACCGGGACAGGGGCGTGGGAGCAGTACTTC
CASSRTTITGTGAWEQYF
>-|-|TRBJ1-2|TRBV27
TGTGCCAGCAGTATGACAGAGAACTATGGCTACACCTTC
CASSMTENYGYTF
>-|-|TRBJ1-6|TRBV21-1
TGTGCCAGCAGCAAAGCGCGCGGGCAGAGAGCTTCACCCCTCCACTTT
CASSKARGQRASPLHF
>-|once|TRBJ1-6|TRBV28
TGTGCCAGCAGTTTACAATCACCCCTCCACTTT
CASSLQSPLHF
>-|-|TRBJ1-5|TRBV5-8
TGTGCCAGCAGCGGAGACAGTACAAATCAGCCCCAGCATTTT
CASSGDSTNQPQHF
>-|-|TRBJ2-2|TRBV4-3
TGCGCCAGCAGCCAAGAGGAAAGGGGTCTTGCCACCGGGGAGCTGTTTTTT
CASSQEERGLATGELFF
>-|-|TRBJ2-2|TRBV11-2
TGTGCCAGCAGCTTAGGGGCGTATGGCGCGAACACCGGGGAGCTGTTTTTT
CASSLGAYGANTGELFF
>-|once|TRBJ2-2|TRBV15
TGTGCCACCAGCTGGGGACACAACACCGGGGAGCTGTTTTTT
CATSWGHNTGELFF
>-|-|TRBJ2-1|TRBV19
TGTGCCAGTAGCGGGGACTCCTGGAATGAGCAGTTCTTC
CASSGDSWNEQFF
>TRBD1|-|TRBJ1-5|TRBV4-1
TGCGCCAGCAGCCAGGGGGGGACAGGCGGCAATCAGCCCCAGCATTTT
CASSQGGTGGNQPQHF
>-|once|TRBJ1-1|TRBV7-9
TGTGCCAGCAGCCAGGGGAACACTGAAGCTTTCTTT
CASSQGNTEAFF
>TRBD1|-|TRBJ2-7|TRBV18
TGTGCCAGCTCATCTATGACAGGGGTCGACGAGCAGTACTTC
CASSSMTGVDEQYF